Following are 31 T cell receptor beta chains from one sample sequenced in a study of T cells after yellow fever vaccination. TCRdb reprocessed the 5' RACE reads via MiXCR and lists one record per CDR3 protein. Of tens of thousands of distinct CDR3 sequences in the sample, approximately 7.5% were seen once. Specimen: CD8+ T cells sorted from PBMCs, collected on the day of the yellow fever booster vaccination. The receptors originated from a man aged 25 to 40 who received the YFV17D yellow fever vaccine.

The CDR3 is CASMGLAGEVDTQYF. The CDR3 nucleotides are TGTGCCAGCATGGGACTAGCGGGAGAGGTCGACACGCAGTATTTT. The chain is built from TRBV2 and TRBJ2-3, with 14 positions matching TRBD2. CDR3 size: 15 residues. Germline lookup yields CDR1 SNHLY and CDR2 FYNNEI. V shed 7 bases and J 9 bases; nucleotides not matched to a gene: 9.

The chain couples TRBV20-1 to TRBJ2-1, with 8 bases identical to TRBD2. Per germline, CDR1 DFQATT and CDR2 SNEGSKA (reference sequence). V lost 5 bases to trimming and J lost 4 bases; unmatched junction nucleotides: 7. The CDR3 spans 14 residues. This CDR3 is CSAVSGSIYNEQFF. Here the CDR3 DNA reads TGCAGTGCTGTCAGCGGGAGTATATACAATGAGCAGTTCTTC.

This clonotype appeared a few times. The chain has TRBV5-1 and TRBJ2-1; D gene ambiguous. The CDR3 contains 15 residues. Trimming stripped 1 base from V and 4 bases from J, with 12 bases between. The germline V gene encodes CDR1 SGHRS and CDR2 YFSETQ. This CDR3 reads CASSLSQVVYNEQFF. In DNA form, the CDR3 reads TGCGCCAGCAGCTTGAGTCAGGTTGTGTACAATGAGCAGTTCTTC.

The V call is TRBV6-5, the J call TRBJ2-6; D is unresolved. V lost 2 bases, J lost 3 bases, and 8 bases lay in between. This CDR3 is 15 amino acids long. Germline V lookup: CDR1 MNHEY, CDR2 SVGAGI. The CDR3 loop reads CASSYGVIGANVLTF. The CDR3 DNA reads TGTGCCAGCAGTTACGGCGTTATTGGGGCCAACGTCCTGACTTTC.

This clonotype was seen many times. The V call is TRBV29-1, the J call TRBJ2-5, with 8 bases identical to TRBD2. The CDR3 loop spans 14 amino acids. The V and J ends lost 3 bases and 0 bases, in that order; junction bases with no gene match: 3. Germline V gene sequence: CDR1 SQVTM, CDR2 ANQGSEA. Here the CDR3 reads CSVEVAGYQETQYF. In nucleotides, the CDR3 is TGCAGCGTTGAGGTAGCGGGATACCAAGAGACCCAGTACTTC. Full variable domain (missing parts from reference TRBV29-1 and TRBJ2-5): SAVISQKPSRDICQRGTSLTIQCQVDSQVTMMFWYRQQPGQSLTLIATANQGSEATYESGFVIDKFPISRPNLTFSTLTVSNMSPEDSSIYLCSVEVAGYQETQYFGPGTRLLVL.

The CDR3 DNA reads as TGTGCCAGCAGCCAAGGAGCGGGAGTCTACGAGCAGTACTTC. Its translation: CASSQGAGVYEQYF. The rearrangement joins TRBV3-1 to TRBJ2-7; 8 bases line up with TRBD2. V was pared by 1 base and J by 3 bases, with 2 bases of the junction left unmatched. In germline, CDR1 is LGHDT, CDR2 YNNKEL (reference sequence). The length of the CDR3 is 14 residues.

Worth noting for this clonotype: Possible read error: a much larger clone is one base away. V usage is TRBV3-1 and J usage is TRBJ2-7, with 7 nucleotides matching TRBD2. This CDR3 comprises 15 residues. Germline V gene lookup returns CDR1 LGHDT and CDR2 YNNKEL (reference sequence). The CDR3 nucleotides are TGTGCCAGCATCCAAGAAGAGGCGGGGGATCTCCCGCAGTACTTC. Protein product: CASIQEEAGDLPQYF.

This clonotype was seen a few times. The chain links TRBV6-2 or TRBV6-3 to TRBJ1-5, with D possibly matching TRBD1 (5 bases). CDR3 length: 16 amino acids. Trimming cost V 0 bases and J 7 bases, with 16 bases left between them. The germline V gene encodes CDR1 MNHEY and CDR2 SVGEGT. This CDR3 reads CASSYSAGKGPQPQHF. The CDR3 DNA reads as TGTGCCAGCAGTTACTCGGCAGGGAAGGGGCCCCAGCCCCAGCATTTT.

V and J are TRBV28 and TRBJ1-5; tentative D call: TRBD1 (6 bases). Germline CDR1 reads MDHEN; CDR2 reads SYDVKM. V lost 6 bases and J lost 6, with 21 bases in between. The CDR3 extends over 16 amino acids. The CDR3 bases are TGTGCCAGCAGGATCGAACAGGGAAGGGAAGGTCAGCCCCAGCATTTT. Amino acid sequence: CASRIEQGREGQPQHF.

CDR3 protein: CSAIGGLALGEQFF. CDR3 in DNA: TGCAGTGCTATCGGTGGACTAGCTTTGGGTGAGCAGTTCTTC. The chain carries TRBV20-1 and TRBJ2-1; 8 nucleotides line up with TRBD2. The germline V gene encodes CDR1 DFQATT and CDR2 SNEGSKA (reference sequence). This CDR3 has 14 residues. The V and J ends lost 4 bases and 9 bases, in that order; junction bases with no gene match: 11.

The chain recombines TRBV19 with TRBJ1-2, with TRBD1 as a possible D gene (5 bases). Looked up from germline, CDR1 is LNHDA and CDR2 is SQIVND (reference sequence). V lost 5 bases to trimming and J lost 1 base, with 8 bases between them. CDR3 size: 13 residues. The CDR3 coding sequence is TGTGCCAGTAGTCCAGGGTTTAACTATGGCTACACCTTC. The encoded protein is CASSPGFNYGYTF.

The V call is TRBV6-6, the J call TRBJ1-2, with a weak D call TRBD1 (6 bases). Germline V gene sequence: CDR1 MNHNY, CDR2 SVGAGI (reference sequence). This CDR3 spans 13 amino acids. V was trimmed by 6 bases and J by 2 bases, leaving 10 bases between them. DNA for the CDR3: TGTGCCAGCAGAGGACAGCAGAACTATGGCTACACCTTC. Protein sequence: CASRGQQNYGYTF.

This clonotype was seen ten or more times. The genes are TRBV7-6 and TRBJ2-7, with D hard to call. This CDR3 comprises 12 residues. Germline CDR1 SGHVS, CDR2 FNYEAQ. The V end was cut by 1 base, the J end by 3 bases, with 4 bases between. CDR3 nucleotides: TGTGCCAGCAGCTTAGATAACTACGAGCAGTACTTC. Translated, it gives CASSLDNYEQYF.

This clonotype was seen at least ten times. The gene calls are TRBV7-8 and TRBJ2-2, with D unclear. V dropped 4 bases and J dropped 0 bases, with 12 bases sitting between them. Germline V gives CDR1 SGHVS, CDR2 FQNEAQ. This CDR3 comprises 16 residues. CDR3 bases: TGTGCCAGCAGCTATGTGCTGGGTGCGAACACCGGGGAGCTGTTTTTT. Protein product: CASSYVLGANTGELFF.

This clonotype was counted a few times. The chain has TRBV20-1 and TRBJ2-5; 8 nucleotides align to TRBD2. The germline V gene encodes CDR1 DFQATT and CDR2 SNEGSKA (reference sequence). Losses at the gene ends were 5 bases for V and 5 bases for J; bases not matched to a gene: 16. The CDR3 length is 16 residues. CDR3 coding DNA: TGCAGTGCTGGAAGTGGAAGCGGGAGAGCGGAGGAGACCCAGTACTTC. Translation gives CSAGSGSGRAEETQYF.

The sample holds a few counts of this clonotype. The CDR3 here is CASSIVTLDMVNTEAFF. CDR3 coding DNA: TGTGCCAGTAGTATAGTCACTCTTGACATGGTGAACACTGAAGCTTTCTTT. This rearrangement joins TRBV19 to TRBJ1-1, with D hard to call. The CDR3 contains 17 residues. Germline V lookup: CDR1 LNHDA, CDR2 SQIVND (reference sequence). Between the trimmed V and J ends, which lost 1 base and 0 bases, there was a span of 15 bases.

The rearrangement joins TRBV12-3 or TRBV12-4 to TRBJ2-7; 8 bases fit TRBD1. This CDR3 spans 17 amino acids. V was clipped by 6 bases and J by 5 bases; unmatched bases: 18. The CDR3 nucleotides are TGTGCCAGCAGCCGGGTAGGGGCGGGACAGGCCAGCGACGAGCAGTACTTC. This encodes CASSRVGAGQASDEQYF.

This clonotype was seen only a few times. This rearrangement joins TRBV11-2 to TRBJ1-1; D perhaps matches TRBD1 (5 bases). Germline V lookup: CDR1 SGHAT, CDR2 FQNNGV. This CDR3 comprises 15 residues. Trimming took 4 bases from V and 6 from J, leaving 18 bases between them. The CDR3 nucleotides read TGTGCCAGCAGCTCACGGGGCGGGGGGTCGGCTGAAGCTTTCTTT. As protein: CASSSRGGGSAEAFF. Together with reference TRBV11-2 and TRBJ1-1, the CDR3 gives the full variable domain: EAGVAQSPRYKIIEKRQSVAFWCNPISGHATLYWYQQILGQGPKLLIQFQNNGVVDDSQLPKDRFSAERLKGVDSTLKIQPAKLEDSAVYLCASSSRGGGSAEAFFGQGTRLTVV.

The rearrangement links TRBV6-4 to TRBJ1-2; 7 nucleotides line up with TRBD1. CDR3 length: 15 residues. Germline V gene sequence: CDR1 MRHNA, CDR2 SNTAGT. V lost 3 bases and J lost 4; bases outside the gene matches: 8. The CDR3 is CASSETPQGLYGYTF. The CDR3 DNA sequence: TGTGCCAGCAGTGAGACACCACAGGGGCTCTATGGCTACACCTTC.

This clonotype showed up many times. The gene calls are TRBV19 and TRBJ2-1, with D perhaps TRBD1 or TRBD2 (5 bases each). This CDR3 region has 11 residues. Germline loops: CDR1 LNHDA, CDR2 SQIVND (reference sequence). V was clipped by 4 bases and J by 10 bases, with 8 bases between them. The CDR3 DNA follows: TGTGCCAGTAGTAGGGACGCCGAGCAGTTCTTC. Translation: CASSRDAEQFF.

This clonotype turned up a few times. The chain uses TRBV25-1 and TRBJ2-7, with D hard to call. The CDR3 sequence is 12 residues long. Germline lookup yields CDR1 MGHDK and CDR2 SYGVNS. V lost 5 bases and J lost 7, with 12 bases in between. The CDR3, as DNA: TGTGCCAGCAGTCTGAGTCTAGGGGAGCAGTACTTC. Translating it yields CASSLSLGEQYF.

This clonotype was counted many times. The gene calls are TRBV10-3 and TRBJ2-1; D remains ambiguous. The CDR3 length is 11 residues. Germline V gene sequence: CDR1 ENHRY, CDR2 SYGVKD. Trimming removed 8 bases from V and 7 bases from J, with 9 bases in between. Here the CDR3 DNA reads TGTGCCATCTCGTCAACGAATGAGCAGTTCTTC. Protein product: CAISSTNEQFF.

This clonotype was observed a handful of times. The V call is TRBV6-5, the J call TRBJ2-7, with 7 bases identical to TRBD1. In germline, CDR1 is MNHEY, CDR2 SVGAGI. V was pared by 0 bases and J by 4 bases, with 0 bases of the junction left unmatched. The CDR3 sequence is 13 residues long. The CDR3 loop is CASSYSGQYEQYF. The CDR3 DNA reads TGTGCCAGCAGTTACTCGGGACAGTACGAGCAGTACTTC.

This CDR3 is CASSGDLAGDQVTQYF. DNA for the CDR3: TGTGCCAGCAGCGGAGACCTAGCGGGAGATCAAGTTACGCAGTATTTT. This chain joins TRBV7-2 and TRBJ2-3; 10 bases agree with TRBD2. V shed 5 bases and J 8 bases; nucleotides not matched to a gene: 13. The CDR3 has 16 amino acids. Germline V lookup: CDR1 SGHTA, CDR2 FQGNSA.

The rearrangement joins TRBV6-4 to TRBJ2-5; 8 nucleotides align to TRBD1. CDR1 and CDR2 (germline): MRHNA, SNTAGT. CDR3 length equals 15 residues. Trimming cost V 4 bases and J 5 bases; bases outside gene matches: 9. CDR3 in DNA: TGTGCCAGCAGTGTCAGGGGACAGGCCGGTGAGACCCAGTACTTC. Translating it yields CASSVRGQAGETQYF.

This clonotype was seen a few times. The V call is TRBV6-2 or TRBV6-3, the J call TRBJ1-1, with D unresolved. The CDR3 has 11 residues. From germline, CDR1 is MNHEY and CDR2 SVGEGT. V lost 5 bases to trimming and J lost 6 bases, with 7 bases between them. CDR3 sequence reads: CASSDRPEAFF. The CDR3, as DNA: TGTGCCAGCAGTGACCGTCCTGAAGCTTTCTTT.

This clonotype was seen only a few times. The chain combines TRBV9 with TRBJ2-7; D unclear. V dropped 5 bases and J dropped 6 bases, with 21 bases sitting between them. CDR3 size: 15 residues. CDR1 is SGDLS and CDR2 is YYNGEE in the germline V gene. Written as DNA, the CDR3 is TGTGCCAGCAGTGCCAAATCGTTCGGTTTAGGCGAGCAGTACTTC. It codes for CASSAKSFGLGEQYF.

In this sample, this clonotype turned up a few times. The rearrangement uses TRBV5-1 and TRBJ2-5; a possible D gene is TRBD2 (6 bases). V lost 1 base and J 2 bases, leaving 12 bases between the germline ends. The CDR3 runs to 15 residues. Germline V gene lookup returns CDR1 SGHRS and CDR2 YFSETQ. The CDR3 region is CASSLRVGGQETQYF. In DNA, the CDR3 is TGCGCCAGCAGCTTGAGGGTTGGAGGGCAAGAGACCCAGTACTTC.

The chain joins TRBV9 to TRBJ2-3; D call uncertain. V gave up 0 bases and J gave up 0 bases, with 11 bases separating them. Germline CDR1 reads SGDLS; CDR2 reads YYNGEE. CDR3 length: 16 amino acids. The CDR3 reads CASSVDEVHSTDTQYF. The CDR3 DNA sequence: TGTGCCAGCAGCGTAGATGAGGTCCATAGCACAGATACGCAGTATTTT.

This clonotype has ten or more counts. J is TRBJ1-5 and V is TRBV9; D possibly corresponds to TRBD1 (6 bases). Deletions cut 5 bases from V and 4 bases from J, with 10 bases between. Germline CDR1 and CDR2: SGDLS and YYNGEE. The CDR3 totals 13 residues. CDR3 nucleotide sequence: TGTGCCAGCAGTGCAGGGGATAATCAGCCCCAGCATTTT. Its protein is CASSAGDNQPQHF.

The chain has TRBV20-1 and TRBJ1-1; TRBD1 is a possible D gene (6 bases). Trimming left V 0 bases short and J 5 bases short, with 19 bases between. The CDR3 covers 16 residues. Per the germline V gene, CDR1 is DFQATT and CDR2 is SNEGSKA (reference sequence). CDR3 nucleotides: TGCAGTGCTAGAGATGGGGGGGCTAGATCGAGTACTGAAGCTTTCTTT. Translation gives CSARDGGARSSTEAFF.